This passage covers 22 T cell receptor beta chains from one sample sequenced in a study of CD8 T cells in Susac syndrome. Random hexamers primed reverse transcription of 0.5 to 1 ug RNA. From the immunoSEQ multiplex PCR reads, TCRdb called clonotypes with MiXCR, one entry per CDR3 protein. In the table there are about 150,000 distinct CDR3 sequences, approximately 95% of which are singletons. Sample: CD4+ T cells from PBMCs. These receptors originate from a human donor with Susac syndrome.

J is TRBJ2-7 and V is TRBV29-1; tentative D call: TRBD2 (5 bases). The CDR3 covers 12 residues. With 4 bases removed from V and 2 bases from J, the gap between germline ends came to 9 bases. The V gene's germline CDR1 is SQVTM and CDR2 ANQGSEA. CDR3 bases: TGCAGCGTTGGGTACGGGACCTACGAGCAGTACTTC. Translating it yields CSVGYGTYEQYF.

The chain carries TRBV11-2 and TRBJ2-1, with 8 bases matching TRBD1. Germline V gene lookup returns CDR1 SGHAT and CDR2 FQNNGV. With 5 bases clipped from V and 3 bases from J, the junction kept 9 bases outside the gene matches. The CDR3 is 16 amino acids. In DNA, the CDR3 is TGTGCCAGCAGCCCCGCCCGGGACAGGCACTACAATGAGCAGTTCTTC. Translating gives CASSPARDRHYNEQFF. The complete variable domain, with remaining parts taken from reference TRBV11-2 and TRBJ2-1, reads EAGVAQSPRYKIIEKRQSVAFWCNPISGHATLYWYQQILGQGPKLLIQFQNNGVVDDSQLPKDRFSAERLKGVDSTLKIQPAKLEDSAVYLCASSPARDRHYNEQFFGPGTRLTVL.

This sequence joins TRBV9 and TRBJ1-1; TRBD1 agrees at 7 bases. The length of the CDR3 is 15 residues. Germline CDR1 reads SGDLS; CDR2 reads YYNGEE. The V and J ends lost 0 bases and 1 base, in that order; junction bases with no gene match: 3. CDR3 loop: CASSVVTGPNTEAFF. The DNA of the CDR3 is TGTGCCAGCAGCGTAGTGACAGGGCCGAACACTGAAGCTTTCTTT.

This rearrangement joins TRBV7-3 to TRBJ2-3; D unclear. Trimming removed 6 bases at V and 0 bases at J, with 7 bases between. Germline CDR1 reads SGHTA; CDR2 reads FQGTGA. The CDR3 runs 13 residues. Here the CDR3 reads CASSGSSTDTQYF. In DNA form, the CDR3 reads TGTGCCAGCAGTGGTAGTAGCACAGATACGCAGTATTTT.

CDR3 protein: CASSFDTGFQETQYF. CDR3 DNA: TGTGCCAGCAGTTTTGACACAGGGTTTCAAGAGACCCAGTACTTC. This chain uses TRBV2 with TRBJ2-5; TRBD1 is a possible D gene (6 bases). Germline V gives CDR1 SNHLY, CDR2 FYNNEI. Trimming removed 5 bases from V and 2 bases from J, with 15 bases in between. The CDR3 length is 15 residues.

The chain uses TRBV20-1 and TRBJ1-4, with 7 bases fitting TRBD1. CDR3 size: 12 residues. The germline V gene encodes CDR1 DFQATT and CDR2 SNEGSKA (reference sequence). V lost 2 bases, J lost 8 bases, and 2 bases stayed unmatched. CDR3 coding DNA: TGCAGTGCTAGACGGGACAGCGAAAAACTGTTTTTT. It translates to CSARRDSEKLFF.

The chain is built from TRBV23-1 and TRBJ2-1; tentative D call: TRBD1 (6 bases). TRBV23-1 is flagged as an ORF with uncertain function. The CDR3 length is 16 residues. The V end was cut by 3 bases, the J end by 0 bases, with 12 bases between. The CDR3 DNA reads TGCGCCAGCAGTCACCTCGGACAGACCTCCTACAATGAGCAGTTCTTC. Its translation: CASSHLGQTSYNEQFF.

DNA of the CDR3: TGTGCCAGCAAGGGGACAGGGGTTCAGCCCCAGCATTTT. As protein: CASKGTGVQPQHF. V usage is TRBV28 and J usage is TRBJ1-5, with 10 bases identical to TRBD1. The CDR3 covers 13 residues. V was pared by 7 bases and J by 6 bases, with 3 bases of the junction left unmatched. The germline gives CDR1 MDHEN, CDR2 SYDVKM. Supplemented by reference TRBV28 and TRBJ1-5, the full variable domain reads DVKVTQSSRYLVKRTGEKVFLECVQDMDHENMFWYRQDPGLGLRLIYFSYDVKMKEKGDIPEGYSVSREKKERFSLILESASTNQTSMYLCASKGTGVQPQHFGDGTRLSIL.

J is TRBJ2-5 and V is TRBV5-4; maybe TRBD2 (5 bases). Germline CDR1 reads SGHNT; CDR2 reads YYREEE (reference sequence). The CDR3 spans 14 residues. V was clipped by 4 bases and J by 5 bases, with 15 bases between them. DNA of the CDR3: TGTGCCAGCAGCCTCCCACTACCGGGGGAGACCCAGTACTTC. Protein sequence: CASSLPLPGETQYF.

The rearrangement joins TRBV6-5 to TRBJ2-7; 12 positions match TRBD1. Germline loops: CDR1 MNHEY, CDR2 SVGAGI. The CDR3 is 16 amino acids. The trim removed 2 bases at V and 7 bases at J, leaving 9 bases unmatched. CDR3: CASSYAPGQGALEQYF. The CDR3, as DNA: TGTGCCAGCAGTTACGCCCCGGGACAGGGGGCACTTGAGCAGTACTTC.

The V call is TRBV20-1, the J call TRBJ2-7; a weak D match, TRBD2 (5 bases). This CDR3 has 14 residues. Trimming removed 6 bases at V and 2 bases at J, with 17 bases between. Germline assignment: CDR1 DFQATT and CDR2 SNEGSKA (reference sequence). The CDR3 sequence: CSAPHSSVPYEQYF. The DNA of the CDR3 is TGCAGTGCCCCCCATAGTAGCGTACCCTACGAGCAGTACTTC.

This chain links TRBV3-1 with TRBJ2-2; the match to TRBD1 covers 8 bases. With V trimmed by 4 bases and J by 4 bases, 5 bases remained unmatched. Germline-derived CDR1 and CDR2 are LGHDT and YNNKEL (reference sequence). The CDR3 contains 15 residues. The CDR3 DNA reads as TGTGCCAGCAGCCCGGACAGGGTTCTCACCGGGGAGCTGTTTTTT. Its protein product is CASSPDRVLTGELFF. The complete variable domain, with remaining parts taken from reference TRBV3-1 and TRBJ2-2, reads DTAVSQTPKYLVTQMGNDKSIKCEQNLGHDTMYWYKQDSKKFLKIMFSYNNKELIINETVPNRFSPKSPDKAHLNLHINSLELGDSAVYFCASSPDRVLTGELFFGEGSRLTVL.

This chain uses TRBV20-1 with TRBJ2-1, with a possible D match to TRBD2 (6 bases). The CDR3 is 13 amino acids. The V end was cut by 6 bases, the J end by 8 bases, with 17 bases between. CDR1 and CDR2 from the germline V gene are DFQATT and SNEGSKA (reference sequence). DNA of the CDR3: TGCAGTGCCGAAGCGGGCCTCGGGTATGAGCAGTTCTTC. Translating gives CSAEAGLGYEQFF.

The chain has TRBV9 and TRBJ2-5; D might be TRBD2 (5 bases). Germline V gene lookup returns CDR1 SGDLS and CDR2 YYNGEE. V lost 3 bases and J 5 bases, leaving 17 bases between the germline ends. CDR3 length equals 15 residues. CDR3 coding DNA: TGTGCCAGCAGCGGCGAGGGCGGGCACGGGGAGACCCAGTACTTC. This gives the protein CASSGEGGHGETQYF.

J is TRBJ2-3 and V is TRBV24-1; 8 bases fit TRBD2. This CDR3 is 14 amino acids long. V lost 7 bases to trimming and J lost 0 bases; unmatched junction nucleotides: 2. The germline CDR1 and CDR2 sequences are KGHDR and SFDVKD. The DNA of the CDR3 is TGTGCCACCAGCCGGGGGGGAAGCACAGATACGCAGTATTTT. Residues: CATSRGGSTDTQYF.

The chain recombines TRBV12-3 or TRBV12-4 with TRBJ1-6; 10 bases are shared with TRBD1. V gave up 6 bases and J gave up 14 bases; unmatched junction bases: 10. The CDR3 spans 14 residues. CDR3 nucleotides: TGTGCCAGCAGCGCCGGGACAGGGGCGTTGGCCCTCCACTTT. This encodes CASSAGTGALALHF.

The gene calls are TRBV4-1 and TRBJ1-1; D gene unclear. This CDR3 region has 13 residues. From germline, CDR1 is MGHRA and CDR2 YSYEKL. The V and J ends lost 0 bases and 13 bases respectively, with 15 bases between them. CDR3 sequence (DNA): TGCGCCAGCAGCCAAGATCAAGTGGGAGCCCATTTCTTT. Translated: CASSQDQVGAHFF.

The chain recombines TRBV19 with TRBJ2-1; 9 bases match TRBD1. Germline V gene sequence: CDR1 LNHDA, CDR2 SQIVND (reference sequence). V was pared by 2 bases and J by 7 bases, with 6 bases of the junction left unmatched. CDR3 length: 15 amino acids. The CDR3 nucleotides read TGTGCCAGTAGTATACCCGGGACAGGGAGGAATGAGCAGTTCTTC. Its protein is CASSIPGTGRNEQFF.

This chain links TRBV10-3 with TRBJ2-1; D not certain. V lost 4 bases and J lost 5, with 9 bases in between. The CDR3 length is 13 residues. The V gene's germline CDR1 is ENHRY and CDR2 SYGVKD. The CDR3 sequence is CAISGSQNNEQFF. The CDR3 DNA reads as TGTGCCATCAGTGGATCCCAAAACAATGAGCAGTTCTTC.

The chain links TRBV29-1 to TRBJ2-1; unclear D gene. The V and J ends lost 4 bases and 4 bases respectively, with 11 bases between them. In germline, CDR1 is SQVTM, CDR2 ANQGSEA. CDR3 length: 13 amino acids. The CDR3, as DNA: TGCAGCGTTGTCCGGGCTCGGTACAATGAGCAGTTCTTC. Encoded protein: CSVVRARYNEQFF.

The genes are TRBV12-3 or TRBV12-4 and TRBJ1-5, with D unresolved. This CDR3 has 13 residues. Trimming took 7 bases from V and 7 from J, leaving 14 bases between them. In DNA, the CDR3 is TGTGCCAGCAACCTGGGAAGGGAACAGCCCCAGCATTTT. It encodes CASNLGREQPQHF.

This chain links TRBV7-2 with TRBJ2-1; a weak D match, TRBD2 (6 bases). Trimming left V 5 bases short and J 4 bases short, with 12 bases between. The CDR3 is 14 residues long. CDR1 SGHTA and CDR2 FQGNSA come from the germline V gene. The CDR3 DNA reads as TGTGCCAGCAGCCCGGGGACTTCGTACAATGAGCAGTTCTTC. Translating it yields CASSPGTSYNEQFF.